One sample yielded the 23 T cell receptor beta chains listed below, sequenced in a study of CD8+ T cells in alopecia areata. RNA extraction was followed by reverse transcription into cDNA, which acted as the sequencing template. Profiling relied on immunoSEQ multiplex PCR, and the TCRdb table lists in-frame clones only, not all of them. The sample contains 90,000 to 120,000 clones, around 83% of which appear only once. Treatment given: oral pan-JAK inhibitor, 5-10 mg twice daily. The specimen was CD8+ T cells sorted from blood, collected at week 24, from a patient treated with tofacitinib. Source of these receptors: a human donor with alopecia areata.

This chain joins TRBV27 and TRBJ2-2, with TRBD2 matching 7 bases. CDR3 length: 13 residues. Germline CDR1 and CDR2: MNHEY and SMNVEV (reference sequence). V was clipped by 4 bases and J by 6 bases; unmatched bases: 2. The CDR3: CASSYGGAGELFF. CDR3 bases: TGTGCCAGCAGTTATGGGGGGGCCGGGGAGCTGTTTTTT.

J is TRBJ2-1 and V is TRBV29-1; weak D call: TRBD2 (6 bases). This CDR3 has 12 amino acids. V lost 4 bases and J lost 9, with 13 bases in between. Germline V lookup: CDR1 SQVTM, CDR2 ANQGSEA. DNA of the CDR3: TGCAGCGTTGTCCCCTCTAGCGTTGAGCAGTTCTTC. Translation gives CSVVPSSVEQFF.

CDR3 DNA: TGTGCCAGCAGCCTACGCTTCCGGGGAGCTTTCTTT. Translated, it gives CASSLRFRGAFF. V gene TRBV7-9 combines with J gene TRBJ1-1; no clear D gene. Germline-derived CDR1 and CDR2 are SEHNR and FQNEAQ (reference sequence). The CDR3 totals 12 residues. Between the trimmed V and J ends, which lost 5 bases and 10 bases, there was a span of 14 bases.

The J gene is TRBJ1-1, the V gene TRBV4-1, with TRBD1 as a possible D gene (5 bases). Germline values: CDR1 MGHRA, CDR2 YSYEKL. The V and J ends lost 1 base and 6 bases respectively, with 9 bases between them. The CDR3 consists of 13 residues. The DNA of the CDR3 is TGCGCCAGCAGCCAAGGGCCGGGGGCTGAAGCTTTCTTT. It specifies CASSQGPGAEAFF.

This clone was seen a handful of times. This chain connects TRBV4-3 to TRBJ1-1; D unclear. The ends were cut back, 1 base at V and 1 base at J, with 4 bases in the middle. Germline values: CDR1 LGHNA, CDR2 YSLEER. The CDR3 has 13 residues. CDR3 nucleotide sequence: TGCGCCAGCAGCCAAGCAGGGAACACTGAAGCTTTCTTT. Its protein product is CASSQAGNTEAFF.

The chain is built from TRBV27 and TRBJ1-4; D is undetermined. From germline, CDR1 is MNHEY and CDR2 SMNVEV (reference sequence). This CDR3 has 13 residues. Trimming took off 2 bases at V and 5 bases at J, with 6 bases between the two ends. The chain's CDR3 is CASSLNPNEKLFF. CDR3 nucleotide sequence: TGTGCCAGCAGTTTAAATCCGAATGAAAAACTGTTTTTT. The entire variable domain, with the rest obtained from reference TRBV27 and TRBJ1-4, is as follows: EAQVTQNPRYLITVTGKKLTVTCSQNMNHEYMSWYRQDPGLGLRQIYYSMNVEVTDKGDVPEGYKVSRKEKRNFPLILESPSPNQTSLYFCASSLNPNEKLFFGSGTQLSVL.

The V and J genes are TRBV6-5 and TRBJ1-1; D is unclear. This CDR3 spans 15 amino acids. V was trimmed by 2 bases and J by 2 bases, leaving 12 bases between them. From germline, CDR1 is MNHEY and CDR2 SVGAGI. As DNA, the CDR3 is TGTGCCAGCAGTTACGGCATTCGACTTAACACTGAAGCTTTCTTT. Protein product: CASSYGIRLNTEAFF.

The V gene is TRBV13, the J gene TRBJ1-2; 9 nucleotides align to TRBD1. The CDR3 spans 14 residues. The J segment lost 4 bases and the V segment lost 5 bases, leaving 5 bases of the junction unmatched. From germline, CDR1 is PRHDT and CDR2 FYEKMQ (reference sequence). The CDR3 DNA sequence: TGTGCCAGCAGCGTCCGGGACAGGGTCTATGGCTACACCTTC. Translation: CASSVRDRVYGYTF.

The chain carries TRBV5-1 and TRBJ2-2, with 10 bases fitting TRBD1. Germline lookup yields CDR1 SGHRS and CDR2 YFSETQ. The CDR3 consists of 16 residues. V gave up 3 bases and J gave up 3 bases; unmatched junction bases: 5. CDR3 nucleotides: TGCGCCAGCAGCTCGAAGGACAGGGGGTACACCGGGGAGCTGTTTTTT. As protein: CASSSKDRGYTGELFF. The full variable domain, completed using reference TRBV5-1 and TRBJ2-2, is KAGVTQTPRYLIKTRGQQVTLSCSPISGHRSVSWYQQTPGQGLQFLFEYFSETQRNKGNFPGRFSGRQFSNSRSEMNVSTLELGDSALYLCASSSKDRGYTGELFFGEGSRLTVL.

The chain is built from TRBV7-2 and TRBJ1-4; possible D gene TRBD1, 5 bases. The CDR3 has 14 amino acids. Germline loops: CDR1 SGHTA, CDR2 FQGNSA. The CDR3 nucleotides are TGTGCACCTAGCGGGGCAGGGCACGGGGAAAAACTGTTTTTT. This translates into CAPSGAGHGEKLFF.

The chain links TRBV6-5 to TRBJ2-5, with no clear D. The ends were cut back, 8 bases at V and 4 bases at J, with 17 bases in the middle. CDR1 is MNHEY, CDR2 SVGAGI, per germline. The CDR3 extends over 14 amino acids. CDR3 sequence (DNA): TGTGCCAGCTCTAGTTTTGGGGTCCGAGAGACCCAGTACTTC. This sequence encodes CASSSFGVRETQYF.

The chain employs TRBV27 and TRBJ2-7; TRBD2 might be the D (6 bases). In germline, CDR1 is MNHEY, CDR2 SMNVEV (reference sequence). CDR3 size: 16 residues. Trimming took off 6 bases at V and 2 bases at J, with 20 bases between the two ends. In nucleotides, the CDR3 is TGTGCCAGCAGCAACCTCCGGGACTCCGCTACCTACGAGCAGTACTTC. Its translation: CASSNLRDSATYEQYF.

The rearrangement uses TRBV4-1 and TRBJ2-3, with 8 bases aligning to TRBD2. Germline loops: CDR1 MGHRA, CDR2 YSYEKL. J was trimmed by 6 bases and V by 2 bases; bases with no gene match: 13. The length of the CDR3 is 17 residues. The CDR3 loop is CASSQHLRGALDDTQYF. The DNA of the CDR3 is TGCGCCAGCAGCCAACACTTGCGGGGGGCCCTAGATGATACGCAGTATTTT.

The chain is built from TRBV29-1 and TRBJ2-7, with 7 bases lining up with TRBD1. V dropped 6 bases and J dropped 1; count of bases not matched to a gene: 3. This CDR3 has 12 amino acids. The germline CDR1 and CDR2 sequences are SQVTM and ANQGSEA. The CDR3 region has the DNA TGCAGCGTGGCACAGGGGTCCTACGAGCAGTACTTC. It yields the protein CSVAQGSYEQYF.

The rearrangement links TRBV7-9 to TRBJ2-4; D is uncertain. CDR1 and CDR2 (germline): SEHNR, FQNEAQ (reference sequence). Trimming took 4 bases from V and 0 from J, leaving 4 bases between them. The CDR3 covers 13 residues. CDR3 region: CASSSLAKNIQYF. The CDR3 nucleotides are TGTGCCAGCAGCTCCTTAGCCAAAAACATTCAGTACTTC.

CDR3 nucleotide sequence: TGCGCCAGCAGCTCGAAAGGACTAGCGGGGGCCAATGAGCAGTTCTTC. It translates to CASSSKGLAGANEQFF. V and J are TRBV5-1 and TRBJ2-1, with 13 bases identical to TRBD2. The length of the CDR3 is 16 residues. Trimming cost V 3 bases and J 6 bases; bases outside gene matches: 6. Germline V gene sequence: CDR1 SGHRS, CDR2 YFSETQ.

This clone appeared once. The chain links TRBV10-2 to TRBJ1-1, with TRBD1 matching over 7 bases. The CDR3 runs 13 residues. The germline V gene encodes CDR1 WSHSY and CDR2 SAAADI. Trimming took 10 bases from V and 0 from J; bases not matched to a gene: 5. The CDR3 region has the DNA TGCGCCACCGGGGACAGCCTGAACACTGAAGCTTTCTTT. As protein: CATGDSLNTEAFF.

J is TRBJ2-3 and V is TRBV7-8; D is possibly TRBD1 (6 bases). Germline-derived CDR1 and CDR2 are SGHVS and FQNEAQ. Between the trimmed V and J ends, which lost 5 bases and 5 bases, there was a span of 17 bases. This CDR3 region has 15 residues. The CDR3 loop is CASSQGQLQVDTQYF. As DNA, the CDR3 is TGTGCCAGCAGCCAAGGACAGCTCCAGGTAGATACGCAGTATTTT.

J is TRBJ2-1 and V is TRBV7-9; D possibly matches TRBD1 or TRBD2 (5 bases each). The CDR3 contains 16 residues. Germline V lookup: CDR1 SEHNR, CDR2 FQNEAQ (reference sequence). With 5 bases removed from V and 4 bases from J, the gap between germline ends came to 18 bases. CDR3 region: CASSPQGLGTYNEQFF. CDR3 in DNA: TGTGCCAGCAGCCCCCAGGGTCTGGGGACGTACAATGAGCAGTTCTTC.

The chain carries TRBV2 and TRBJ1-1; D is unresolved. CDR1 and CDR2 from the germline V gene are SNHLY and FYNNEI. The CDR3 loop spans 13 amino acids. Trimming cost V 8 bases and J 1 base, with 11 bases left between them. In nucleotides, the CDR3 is TGTGCCAGCGAGGAGTTCCGGAACACTGAAGCTTTCTTT. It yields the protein CASEEFRNTEAFF.

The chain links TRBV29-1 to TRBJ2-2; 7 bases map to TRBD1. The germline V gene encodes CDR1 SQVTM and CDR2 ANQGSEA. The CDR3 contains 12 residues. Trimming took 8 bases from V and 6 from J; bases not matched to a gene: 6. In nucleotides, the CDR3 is TGCAGCATTCGGACAGGAGCCGGGGAGCTGTTTTTT. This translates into CSIRTGAGELFF.

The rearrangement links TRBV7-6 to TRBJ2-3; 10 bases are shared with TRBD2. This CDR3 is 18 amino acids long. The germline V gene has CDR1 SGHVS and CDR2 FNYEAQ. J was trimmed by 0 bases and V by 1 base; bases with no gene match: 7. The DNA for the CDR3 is TGTGCCAGCAGCTTAGAGGCTAGCGGGGGCACTAGCACAGATACGCAGTATTTT. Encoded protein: CASSLEASGGTSTDTQYF.

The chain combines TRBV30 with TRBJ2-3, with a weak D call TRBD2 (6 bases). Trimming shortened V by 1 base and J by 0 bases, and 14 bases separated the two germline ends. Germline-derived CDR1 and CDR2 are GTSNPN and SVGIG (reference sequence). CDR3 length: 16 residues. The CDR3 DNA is TGTGCCTGGAGTGACGGGACTTCGCAGAGCACAGATACGCAGTATTTT. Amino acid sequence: CAWSDGTSQSTDTQYF. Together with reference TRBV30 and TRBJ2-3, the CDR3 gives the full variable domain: SQTIHQWPATLVQPVGSPLSLECTVEGTSNPNLYWYRQAAGRGLQLLFYSVGIGQISSEVPQNLSASRPQDRQFILSSKKLLLSDSGFYLCAWSDGTSQSTDTQYFGPGTRLTVL.